This T cell receptor beta chain was captured by sequencing in a study of blood T cell repertoires in COVID-19. The CDR3 loop spans 18 amino acids. The trim removed 0 bases at V and 0 bases at J, leaving 11 bases unmatched. Germline CDR1 and CDR2: SGHNT and YYREEE (reference sequence). Per the study methods: Quantification of nucleated cells was approximated via reference gene primer amplification. Assay: immunoSEQ multiplex PCR; the TCRdb copy retains only in-frame clones and omits some. V, J and clone size reflect that table, while D and trimming were determined from the DNA. The sample carries around 72,000 clones, about 91% recorded once.

The source is a woman aged 45-65 years with acute or convalescent COVID-19. Input material: peripheral blood. This sequence joins TRBV5-4 and TRBJ1-2, with 7 bases aligning to TRBD1. The CDR3 DNA reads TGTGCCAGCAGCTTGGGGTGGCAGGGGGTTGGGGCTAACTATGGCTACACCTTC. Encoded protein: CASSLGWQGVGANYGYTF.